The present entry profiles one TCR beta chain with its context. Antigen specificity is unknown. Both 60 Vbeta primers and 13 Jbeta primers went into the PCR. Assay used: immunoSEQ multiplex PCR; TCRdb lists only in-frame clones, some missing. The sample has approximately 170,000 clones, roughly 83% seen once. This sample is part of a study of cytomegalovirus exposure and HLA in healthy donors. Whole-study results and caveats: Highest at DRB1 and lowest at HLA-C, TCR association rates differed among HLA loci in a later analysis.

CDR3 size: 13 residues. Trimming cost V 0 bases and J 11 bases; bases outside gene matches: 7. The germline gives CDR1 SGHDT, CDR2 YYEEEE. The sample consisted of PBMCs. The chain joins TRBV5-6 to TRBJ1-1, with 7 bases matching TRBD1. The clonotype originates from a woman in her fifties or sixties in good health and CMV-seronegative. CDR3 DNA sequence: TGTGCCAGCAGCTTGGACAAGGGGGCGCGGGCTTTCTTT. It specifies CASSLDKGARAFF.